This TCR beta chain was sequenced in a study of T cell responses to AZD1222 COVID-19 vaccine. Study-level results: There were vaccine-associated CD4 TCRs across spike, dominant at 160-218 and 743-854.

Germline CDR1 is MNHEY and CDR2 is SMNVEV (reference sequence). Trimming stripped 6 bases from V and 3 bases from J, with 6 bases between. The CDR3 sequence is 13 residues long. Second doses that came at about 4 or about 12 weeks were put together. The method was immunoSEQ multiplex PCR; TCRdb's version includes in-frame clones alone and lacks a portion of them. This table holds about 73,000 clones, nearly 90% found once. As to this clone: The antigen is not known.

This sample comprised peripheral blood, obtained 28 days after the second AZD1222 dose. This TCR came from an adult who received the AZD1222 COVID-19 vaccine. The chain recombines TRBV27 with TRBJ1-6; D ambiguous. The CDR3 protein is CASRAGYNSPLHF. The CDR3 DNA reads as TGTGCCAGCAGGGCAGGCTATAATTCACCCCTCCACTTT.